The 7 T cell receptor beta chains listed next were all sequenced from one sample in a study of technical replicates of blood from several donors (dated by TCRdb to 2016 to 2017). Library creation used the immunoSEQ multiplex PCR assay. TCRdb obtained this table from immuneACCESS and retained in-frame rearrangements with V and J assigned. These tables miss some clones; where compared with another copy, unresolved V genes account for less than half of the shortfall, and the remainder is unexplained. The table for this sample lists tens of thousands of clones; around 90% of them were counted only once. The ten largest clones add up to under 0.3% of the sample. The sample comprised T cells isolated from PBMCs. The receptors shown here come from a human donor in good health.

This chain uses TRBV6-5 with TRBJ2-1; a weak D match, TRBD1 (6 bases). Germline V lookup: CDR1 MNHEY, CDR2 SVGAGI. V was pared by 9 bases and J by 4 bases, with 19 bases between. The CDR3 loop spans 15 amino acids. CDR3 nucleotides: TGTGCCAGTAGATCTTGGGGGCAAGAGTACAATGAGCAGTTCTTC. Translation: CASRSWGQEYNEQFF.

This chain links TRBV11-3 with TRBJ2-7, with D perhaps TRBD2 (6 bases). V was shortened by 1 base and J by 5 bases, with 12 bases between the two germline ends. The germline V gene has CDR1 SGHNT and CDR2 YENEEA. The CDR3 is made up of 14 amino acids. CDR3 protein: CASSLGGDGHEQYF. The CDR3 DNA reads TGTGCCAGCAGCTTAGGGGGGGATGGTCACGAGCAGTACTTC.

Here the CDR3 DNA reads TGTGCCAGCAGCGCTGGGGGGGGTTCCTATAATTCACCCCTCCACTTT. This codes for CASSAGGGSYNSPLHF. V gene TRBV9 combines with J gene TRBJ1-6, with a tentative D call TRBD1 (5 bases). The CDR3 extends over 16 amino acids. Trimming pared 3 bases from V and 1 base from J, leaving 11 bases between. Germline V lookup: CDR1 SGDLS, CDR2 YYNGEE.

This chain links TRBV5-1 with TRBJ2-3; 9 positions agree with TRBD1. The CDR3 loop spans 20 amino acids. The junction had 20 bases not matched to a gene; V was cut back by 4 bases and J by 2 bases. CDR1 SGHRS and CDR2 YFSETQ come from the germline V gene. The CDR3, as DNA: TGCGCCAGCAGCACCTCGGACAGGGGACGACTCGGGAGGTACACAGATACGCAGTATTTT. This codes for CASSTSDRGRLGRYTDTQYF.

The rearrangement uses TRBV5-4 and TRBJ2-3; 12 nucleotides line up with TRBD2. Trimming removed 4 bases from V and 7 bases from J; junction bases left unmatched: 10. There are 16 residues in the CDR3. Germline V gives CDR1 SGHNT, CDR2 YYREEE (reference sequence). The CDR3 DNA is TGTGCCAGCAGCCCACCGACTAGCGGGGGCTCATATACGCAGTATTTT. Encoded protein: CASSPPTSGGSYTQYF.

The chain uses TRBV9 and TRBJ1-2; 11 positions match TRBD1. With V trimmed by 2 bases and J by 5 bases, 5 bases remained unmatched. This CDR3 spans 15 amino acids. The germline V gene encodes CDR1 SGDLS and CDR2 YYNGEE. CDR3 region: CASSVGTGGGYGYTF. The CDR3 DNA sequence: TGTGCCAGCAGCGTCGGGACAGGGGGGGGATATGGCTACACCTTC.

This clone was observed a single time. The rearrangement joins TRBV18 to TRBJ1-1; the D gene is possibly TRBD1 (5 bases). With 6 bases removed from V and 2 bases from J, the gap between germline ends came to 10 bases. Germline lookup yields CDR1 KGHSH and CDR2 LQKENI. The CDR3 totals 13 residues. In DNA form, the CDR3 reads TGTGCCAGCTCCTACGACAGTAACACTGAAGCTTTCTTT. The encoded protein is CASSYDSNTEAFF. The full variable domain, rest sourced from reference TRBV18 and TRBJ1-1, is NAGVMQNPRHLVRRRGQEARLRCSPMKGHSHVYWYRQLPEEGLKFMVYLQKENIIDESGMPKERFSAEFPKEGPSILRIQQVVRGDSAAYFCASSYDSNTEAFFGQGTRLTVV.